The 17 T cell receptor beta chains below all came from one sample that was sequenced in a study of cytomegalovirus exposure and HLA in healthy donors. It was with 60 Vbeta and 13 Jbeta primers that the PCR ran. The data were produced by immunoSEQ multiplex PCR, yet TCRdb's version contains in-frame clones alone and is incomplete. The sample yields under 200,000 clones, roughly four fifths seen once. Material for sequencing was PBMCs. These TCRs come from a woman aged 25 to 39 in good health and CMV-seropositive.

This chain connects TRBV10-3 to TRBJ2-7, with D unclear. V shed 4 bases and J shed 4 bases, with 5 bases lying between them. In germline, CDR1 is ENHRY, CDR2 SYGVKD. The length of the CDR3 is 11 residues. This CDR3 reads CAISAKYEQYF. CDR3 nucleotides: TGTGCCATCAGTGCTAAATACGAGCAGTACTTC.

CDR3 amino acids: CASSPGQLNQPQHF. Here the CDR3 DNA reads TGTGCCAGTAGTCCCGGACAGTTGAATCAGCCCCAGCATTTT. This rearrangement joins TRBV19 to TRBJ1-5, with D possibly TRBD1 on 6 matching bases. The germline gives CDR1 LNHDA, CDR2 SQIVND (reference sequence). This CDR3 is 14 amino acids long. Trimming took 5 bases from V and 4 from J, leaving 12 bases between them.

The chain carries TRBV2 and TRBJ2-7; the match to TRBD1 covers 7 bases. The V gene end was trimmed by 8 bases and the J gene end by 4 bases; junction bases not matched to a gene: 8. CDR3 length: 13 residues. Germline V gene sequence: CDR1 SNHLY, CDR2 FYNNEI. The CDR3 protein is CASRPGTEYEQYF. CDR3 nucleotide sequence: TGTGCCAGCCGTCCCGGGACAGAATACGAGCAGTACTTC.

The gene calls are TRBV9 and TRBJ2-5, with unresolved D. Trimming removed 4 bases from V and 1 base from J, with 8 bases in between. The CDR3 has 13 amino acids. CDR1 SGDLS and CDR2 YYNGEE come from the germline V gene. The chain's CDR3 is CASSWAPQETQYF. In DNA, the CDR3 is TGTGCCAGCAGCTGGGCACCCCAAGAGACCCAGTACTTC.

The rearrangement joins TRBV21-1 to TRBJ1-4; the table assigns TRBD1, which was not confirmed against the DNA. TRBV21-1 counts as a pseudogene. The CDR3 is made up of 15 amino acids. The CDR3 loop is CASSKAATVNEKLFF. The CDR3 coding sequence is TGTGCCAGCAGCAAAGCCGCGACAGTTAATGAAAAACTGTTTTTT.

This chain joins TRBV5-1 and TRBJ2-3, with 9 positions matching TRBD2. Germline CDR1 reads SGHRS; CDR2 reads YFSETQ. The CDR3 contains 15 residues. V shed 4 bases and J 4 bases; nucleotides not matched to a gene: 7. The CDR3 DNA follows: TGCGCCAGCAGCCCGGGACTAGCCAAGGCAGATACGCAGTATTTT. Translation: CASSPGLAKADTQYF.

The V gene is TRBV2, the J gene TRBJ1-2, with 12 bases identical to TRBD1. The junction had 3 bases not matched to a gene; V was cut back by 1 base and J by 6 bases. Per germline, CDR1 SNHLY and CDR2 FYNNEI. The CDR3 contains 15 residues. DNA for the CDR3: TGTGCCAGCAGTGAAGGTGGGACAGGGGGCCATGGCTACACCTTC. Residues: CASSEGGTGGHGYTF.

The V gene is TRBV9, the J gene TRBJ1-1, with 10 bases that match TRBD1. V lost 2 bases and J lost 3; bases outside the gene matches: 7. There are 16 residues in the CDR3. Germline V gene lookup returns CDR1 SGDLS and CDR2 YYNGEE. CDR3 sequence (DNA): TGTGCCAGCAGCGTCGGGACAGGGGACTGGGACACTGAAGCTTTCTTT. Translated: CASSVGTGDWDTEAFF. The entire variable domain, with the rest obtained from reference TRBV9 and TRBJ1-1, is as follows: DSGVTQTPKHLITATGQRVTLRCSPRSGDLSVYWYQQSLDQGLQFLIQYYNGEERAKGNILERFSAQQFPDLHSELNLSSLELGDSALYFCASSVGTGDWDTEAFFGQGTRLTVV.

The chain employs TRBV28 and TRBJ2-1; D remains ambiguous. The CDR3 is 15 amino acids. V dropped 8 bases and J dropped 9 bases, with 23 bases sitting between them. CDR1 and CDR2 from the germline V gene are MDHEN and SYDVKM. Here the CDR3 reads CASVGSLTLSGEQFF. The CDR3 DNA sequence: TGTGCCAGCGTCGGGTCTCTTACGCTATCGGGTGAGCAGTTCTTC.

The gene calls are TRBV2 and TRBJ1-1; TRBD1 aligns across 7 bases. J was trimmed by 1 base and V by 3 bases; bases with no gene match: 5. CDR3 length: 15 amino acids. Germline V CDR1 and CDR2: SNHLY, FYNNEI. CDR3: CASSERGQPNTEAFF. CDR3 bases: TGTGCCAGCAGTGAGCGGGGACAGCCGAACACTGAAGCTTTCTTT.

The CDR3 reads CASSVVGQGRSEAFF. DNA of the CDR3: TGTGCCAGCAGCGTAGTGGGACAGGGGAGGTCTGAAGCTTTCTTT. The J gene is TRBJ1-1, the V gene TRBV9, with TRBD1 matching over 10 bases. The germline V gene encodes CDR1 SGDLS and CDR2 YYNGEE. Trimming at V came to 0 bases and at J to 6 bases, leaving 5 bases not matched to a gene. The CDR3 runs 15 residues.

J is TRBJ1-1 and V is TRBV28; 7 bases match TRBD1. The trim removed 8 bases at V and 4 bases at J, leaving 7 bases unmatched. Germline CDR1 MDHEN, CDR2 SYDVKM. The CDR3 runs to 13 residues. DNA for the CDR3: TGTGCCAGCTTCTTTAACAGGGGCACTGAAGCTTTCTTT. It encodes CASFFNRGTEAFF.

V and J are TRBV6-1 and TRBJ1-5, with D maybe TRBD1 (6 bases). This CDR3 is 15 amino acids long. Between the trimmed V and J ends, which lost 7 bases and 0 bases, there was a span of 13 bases. Germline loops: CDR1 MNHNS, CDR2 SASEGT. DNA of the CDR3: TGTGCCAGCACCTCAGACAGGAGTAGCAATCAGCCCCAGCATTTT. Translated, it gives CASTSDRSSNQPQHF.

The chain carries TRBV6-5 and TRBJ2-7; D possibly corresponds to TRBD1 (6 bases). V was shortened by 7 bases and J by 1 base, with 11 bases between the two germline ends. The length of the CDR3 is 13 residues. Germline V gene lookup returns CDR1 MNHEY and CDR2 SVGAGI. CDR3: CASTRTDSYEQYF. CDR3 nucleotide sequence: TGTGCCAGCACCAGGACAGATTCCTACGAGCAGTACTTC.

The genes are TRBV29-1 and TRBJ1-4; 7 nucleotides match TRBD1. Losses at the gene ends were 5 bases for V and 4 bases for J; bases not matched to a gene: 1. The germline V gene encodes CDR1 SQVTM and CDR2 ANQGSEA. This CDR3 has 12 amino acids. CDR3 bases: TGCAGCGTTCGACAGGGTAATGAAAAACTGTTTTTT. Its translation: CSVRQGNEKLFF. Together with reference TRBV29-1 and TRBJ1-4, the CDR3 gives the full variable domain: SAVISQKPSRDICQRGTSLTIQCQVDSQVTMMFWYRQQPGQSLTLIATANQGSEATYESGFVIDKFPISRPNLTFSTLTVSNMSPEDSSIYLCSVRQGNEKLFFGSGTQLSVL.

This clone was found a few times. The DNA of the CDR3 is TGTGCCAGCAGCAACAGGGAGTACGAGCAGTACTTC. Translation: CASSNREYEQYF. This chain connects TRBV2 to TRBJ2-7; D perhaps matches TRBD1 (6 bases). This CDR3 is 12 amino acids long. Germline values: CDR1 SNHLY, CDR2 FYNNEI. The V end was cut by 6 bases, the J end by 4 bases, with 10 bases between.

The rearrangement joins TRBV30 to TRBJ2-7, with D unclear. Per the germline V gene, CDR1 is GTSNPN and CDR2 is SVGIG (reference sequence). V was cut by 2 bases and J by 9 bases, with 14 bases left in between. The CDR3 totals 12 residues. As DNA, the CDR3 is TGTGCCTGGAGTCTATCTCTGGAGATGCAGTACTTC. It translates to CAWSLSLEMQYF.